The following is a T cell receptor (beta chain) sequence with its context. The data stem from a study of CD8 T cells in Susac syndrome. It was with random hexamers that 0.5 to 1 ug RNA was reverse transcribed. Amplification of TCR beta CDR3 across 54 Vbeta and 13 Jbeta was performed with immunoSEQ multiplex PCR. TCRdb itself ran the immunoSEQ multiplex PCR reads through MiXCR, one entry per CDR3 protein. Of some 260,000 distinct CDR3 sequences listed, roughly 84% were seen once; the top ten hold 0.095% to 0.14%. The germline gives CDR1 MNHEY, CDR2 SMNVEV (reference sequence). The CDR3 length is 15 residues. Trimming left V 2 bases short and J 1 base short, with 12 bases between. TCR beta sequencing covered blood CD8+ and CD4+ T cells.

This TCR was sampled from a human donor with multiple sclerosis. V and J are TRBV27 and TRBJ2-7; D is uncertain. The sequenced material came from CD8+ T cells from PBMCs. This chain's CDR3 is CASSLQGYLSYEQYF. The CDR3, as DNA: TGTGCCAGCAGTTTACAAGGGTACTTGTCCTACGAGCAGTACTTC.